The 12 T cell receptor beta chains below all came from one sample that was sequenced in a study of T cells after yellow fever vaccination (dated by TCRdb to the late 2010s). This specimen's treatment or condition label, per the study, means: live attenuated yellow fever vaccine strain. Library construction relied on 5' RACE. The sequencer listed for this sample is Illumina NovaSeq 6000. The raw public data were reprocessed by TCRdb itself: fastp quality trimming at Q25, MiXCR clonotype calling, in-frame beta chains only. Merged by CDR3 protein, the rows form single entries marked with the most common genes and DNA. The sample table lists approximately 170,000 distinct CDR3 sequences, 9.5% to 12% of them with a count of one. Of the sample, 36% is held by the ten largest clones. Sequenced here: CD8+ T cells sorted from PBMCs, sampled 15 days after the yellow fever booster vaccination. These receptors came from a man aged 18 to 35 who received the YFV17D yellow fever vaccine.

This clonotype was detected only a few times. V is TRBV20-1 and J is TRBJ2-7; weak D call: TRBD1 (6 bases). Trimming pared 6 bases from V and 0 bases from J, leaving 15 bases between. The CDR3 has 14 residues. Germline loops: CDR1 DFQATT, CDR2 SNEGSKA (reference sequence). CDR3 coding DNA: TGCAGTGCCAGACCGGGACATTCCTCCTACGAGCAGTACTTC. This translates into CSARPGHSSYEQYF.

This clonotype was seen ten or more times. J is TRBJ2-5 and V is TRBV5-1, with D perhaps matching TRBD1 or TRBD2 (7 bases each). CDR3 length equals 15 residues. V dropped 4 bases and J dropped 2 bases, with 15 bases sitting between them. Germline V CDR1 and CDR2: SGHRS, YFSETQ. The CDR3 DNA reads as TGCGCCAGCAGCAAGACCAGGGGGGGGCAAGAGACCCAGTACTTC. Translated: CASSKTRGGQETQYF.

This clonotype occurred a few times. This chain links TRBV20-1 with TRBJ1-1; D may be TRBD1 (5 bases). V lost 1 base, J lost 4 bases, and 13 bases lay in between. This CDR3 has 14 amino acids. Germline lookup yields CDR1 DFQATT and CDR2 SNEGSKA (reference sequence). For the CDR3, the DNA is TGCAGTGCTAGAGCGCTGGGGGGGGGCACTGAAGCTTTCTTT. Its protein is CSARALGGGTEAFF.

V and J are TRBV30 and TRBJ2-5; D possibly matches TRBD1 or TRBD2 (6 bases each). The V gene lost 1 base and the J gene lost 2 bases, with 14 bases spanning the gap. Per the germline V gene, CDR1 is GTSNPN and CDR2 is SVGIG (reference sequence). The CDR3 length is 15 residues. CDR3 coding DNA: TGTGCCTGGAGTGGTTGGGGGGCCAAACAAGAGACCCAGTACTTC. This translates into CAWSGWGAKQETQYF.

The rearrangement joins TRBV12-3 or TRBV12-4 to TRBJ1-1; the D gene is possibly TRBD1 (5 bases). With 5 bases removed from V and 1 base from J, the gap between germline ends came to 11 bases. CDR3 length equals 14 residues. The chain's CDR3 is CASSQDSWNTEAFF. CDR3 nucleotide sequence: TGTGCCAGCAGTCAAGACAGTTGGAACACTGAAGCTTTCTTT.

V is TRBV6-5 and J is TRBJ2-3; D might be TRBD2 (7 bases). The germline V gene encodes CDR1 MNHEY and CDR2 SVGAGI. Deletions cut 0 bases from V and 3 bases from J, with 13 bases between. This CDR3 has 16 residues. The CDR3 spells CASSYSGGAGTDTQYF. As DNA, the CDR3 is TGTGCCAGCAGTTACTCTGGGGGGGCCGGAACAGATACGCAGTATTTT.

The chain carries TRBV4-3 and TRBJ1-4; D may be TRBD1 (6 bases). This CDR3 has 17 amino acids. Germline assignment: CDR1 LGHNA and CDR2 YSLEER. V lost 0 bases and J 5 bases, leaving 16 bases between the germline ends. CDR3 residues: CASSQDGYRVSNEKLFF. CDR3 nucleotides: TGCGCCAGCAGCCAAGATGGCTACAGGGTCTCCAATGAAAAACTGTTTTTT.

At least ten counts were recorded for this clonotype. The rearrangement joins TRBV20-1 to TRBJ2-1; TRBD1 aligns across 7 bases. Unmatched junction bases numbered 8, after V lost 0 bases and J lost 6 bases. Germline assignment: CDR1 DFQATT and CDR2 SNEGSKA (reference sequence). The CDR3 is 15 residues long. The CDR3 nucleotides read TGCAGTGCTAGAGAGGCGACAGGGAATTTCAATGAGCAGTTCTTC. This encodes CSAREATGNFNEQFF.

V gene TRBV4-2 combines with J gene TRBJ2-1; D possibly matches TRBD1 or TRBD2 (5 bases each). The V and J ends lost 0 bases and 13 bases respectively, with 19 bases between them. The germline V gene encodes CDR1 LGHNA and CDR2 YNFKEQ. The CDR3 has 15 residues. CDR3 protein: CASSQERTSGTSQFF. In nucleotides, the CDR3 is TGTGCCAGCAGCCAAGAGAGGACTTCCGGGACCTCCCAGTTCTTC.

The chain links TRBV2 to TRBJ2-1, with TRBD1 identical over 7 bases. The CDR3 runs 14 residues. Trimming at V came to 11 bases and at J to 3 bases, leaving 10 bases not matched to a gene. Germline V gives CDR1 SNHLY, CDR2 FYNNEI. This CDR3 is CAGAGTEGYNEQFF. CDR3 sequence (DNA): TGTGCCGGGGCCGGGACAGAGGGCTACAATGAGCAGTTCTTC.

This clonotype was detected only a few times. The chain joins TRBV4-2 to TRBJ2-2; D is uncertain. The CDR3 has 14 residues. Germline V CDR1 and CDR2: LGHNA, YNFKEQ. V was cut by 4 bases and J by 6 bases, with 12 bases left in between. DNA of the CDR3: TGTGCCAGCAGCCTGTCTGAAGGGCCCGGGGAGCTGTTTTTT. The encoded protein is CASSLSEGPGELFF.

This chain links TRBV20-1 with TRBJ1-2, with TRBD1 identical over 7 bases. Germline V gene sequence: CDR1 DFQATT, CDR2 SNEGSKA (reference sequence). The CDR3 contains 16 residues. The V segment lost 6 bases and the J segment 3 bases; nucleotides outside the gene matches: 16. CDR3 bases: TGCAGTGCACGCGACAGGGTAGCCTTGATGGACTATGGCTACACCTTC. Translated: CSARDRVALMDYGYTF.